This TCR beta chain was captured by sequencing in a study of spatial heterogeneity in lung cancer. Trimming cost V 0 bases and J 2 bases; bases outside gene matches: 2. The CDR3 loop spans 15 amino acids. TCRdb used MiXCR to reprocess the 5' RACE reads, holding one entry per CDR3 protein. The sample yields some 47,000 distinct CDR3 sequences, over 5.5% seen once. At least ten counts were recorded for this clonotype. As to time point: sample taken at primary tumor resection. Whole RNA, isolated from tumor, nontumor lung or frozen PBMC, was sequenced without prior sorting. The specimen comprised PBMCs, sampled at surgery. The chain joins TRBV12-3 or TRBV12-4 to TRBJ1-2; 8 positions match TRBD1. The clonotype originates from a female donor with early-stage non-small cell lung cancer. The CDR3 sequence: CASSLARQGNYGYTF. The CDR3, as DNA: TGTGCCAGCAGTTTAGCCCGACAGGGGAACTATGGCTACACCTTC.